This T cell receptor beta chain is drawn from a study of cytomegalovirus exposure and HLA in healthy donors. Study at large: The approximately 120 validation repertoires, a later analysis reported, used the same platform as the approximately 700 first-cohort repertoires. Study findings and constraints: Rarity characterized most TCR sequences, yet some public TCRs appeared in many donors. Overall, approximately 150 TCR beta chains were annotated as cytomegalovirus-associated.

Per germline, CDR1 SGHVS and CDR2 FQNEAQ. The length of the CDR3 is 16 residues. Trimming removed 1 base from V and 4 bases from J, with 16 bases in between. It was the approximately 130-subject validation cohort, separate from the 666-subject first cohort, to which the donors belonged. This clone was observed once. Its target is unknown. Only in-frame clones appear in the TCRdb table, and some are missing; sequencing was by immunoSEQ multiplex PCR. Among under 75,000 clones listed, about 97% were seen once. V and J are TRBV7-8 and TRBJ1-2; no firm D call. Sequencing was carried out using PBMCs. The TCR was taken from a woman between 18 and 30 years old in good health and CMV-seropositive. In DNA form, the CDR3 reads TGTGCCAGCAGCTTAGATCCGGGAAACCAAGCCTATGGCTACACCTTC. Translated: CASSLDPGNQAYGYTF.